The clone carrying this T cell receptor (beta chain) was detected only a few times. Antigen unknown. This specimen belongs to a study of T cell repertoires in cytomegalovirus infection. The wider study: Public signatures in TCR beta pointed to CMV infection and matching HLA type. Findings and limits, study-wide: CMV carriers having the relevant HLA were flagged by cumulative public TCR beta family frequency. CMV-specific HLA-C-restricted TCR beta clonotypes dominated the ex vivo response.

In TCRdb, the reads were re-called with MiXCR into one record per CDR3 protein. The sample shows about 830,000 distinct CDR3 sequences, roughly 33% of them seen only once. The receptor's source is a human donor in good health (CMV status not recorded). Some clones in this sample may be carry-over from other donors' samples. This sample comprised cultured CD8+ T cells from PBMCs, obtained from culture after CMV antigen stimulation.

CDR3 DNA: TGTGCCACCCGGGCCCTTCACACCGGGGAGCTGTTTTTT. This gives the protein CATRALHTGELFF. The chain is built from TRBV5-4 and TRBJ2-2; D is undetermined. CDR3 length: 13 amino acids. Trimming took 9 bases from V and 3 from J, leaving 12 bases between them. Germline V gene data show CDR1 as SGHNT and CDR2 as YYREEE (reference sequence).